The rows below give T cell receptor beta chains drawn from one sample of a study of CD8 T cells in ankylosing spondylitis. From the 5' RACE reads, TCRdb called clonotypes with MiXCR, one entry per CDR3 protein. Of 200,000 to 300,000 distinct CDR3 sequences in the sample, roughly 8.6% are singletons; the top ten hold about 6.5%. Sequencing used blood, either unsorted or a sorted T cell fraction (not recorded which). These receptors came from a male donor with ankylosing spondylitis or in good health (not recorded which). Both conserved end residues are part of each CDR3. Fields, in order: clone size, D gene, V gene, J gene, CDR3 protein, CDR3 DNA. The D gene is left open where the match is weak. The size field is filled for only some rows; it gives once, few, many or a size class.

many,.,TRBV29-1,TRBJ2-2,CSVDGQTGTGELFF,TGCAGCGTTGACGGACAGACTGGCACCGGGGAGCTGTTTTTT
few,.,TRBV7-8,TRBJ2-7,CASSLPGNPYEQYF,TGTGCCAGCAGCTTACCAGGGAATCCCTACGAGCAGTACTTC
many,.,TRBV10-3,TRBJ1-2,CAISERGPNYGYTF,TGTGCCATCAGTGAAAGGGGCCCTAACTATGGCTACACCTTC
.,.,TRBV20-1,TRBJ2-5,CSAPAQVAVGETQYF,TGCAGTGCTCCCGCTCAGGTAGCGGTTGGAGAGACCCAGTACTTC
.,TRBD2,TRBV7-2,TRBJ2-1,CASSLGGSGRYNEQFF,TGTGCCAGCAGCTTAGGGGGTAGCGGGAGGTATAATGAGCAGTTCTTC
.,TRBD2,TRBV4-3,TRBJ2-1,CASSHTGTSGNEQFF,TGCGCCAGCAGCCACACCGGGACTAGCGGCAATGAGCAGTTCTTC
.,.,TRBV9,TRBJ1-5,CASSAGAANNQPQHF,TGTGCCAGCAGCGCCGGGGCAGCCAACAATCAGCCCCAGCATTTT
.,TRBD1,TRBV18,TRBJ1-1,CASSQGQGTEAFF,TGTGCCAGCTCCCAGGGACAGGGGACTGAAGCTTTCTTT
many,.,TRBV10-3,TRBJ2-2,CAISESGTVHTGELFF,TGTGCCATCAGTGAGAGCGGGACAGTTCACACCGGGGAGCTGTTTTTT
few,.,TRBV7-7,TRBJ2-5,CASRQSSEETQYF,TGTGCTAGCAGACAGTCTTCGGAAGAGACCCAGTACTTC
.,TRBD1,TRBV9,TRBJ1-1,CASSLRDRGGTEAFF,TGTGCCAGCAGCTTAAGGGACAGGGGTGGTACTGAAGCTTTCTTT
many,.,TRBV4-2,TRBJ2-3,CASSQELQASTDTQYF,TGTGCCAGCAGCCAAGAATTACAGGCGAGCACAGATACGCAGTATTTT
many,TRBD1,TRBV12-3/TRBV12-4,TRBJ1-2,CASSPGQGIGGYTF,TGTGCCAGCAGCCCGGGACAGGGTATAGGCGGCTACACCTTC
many,.,TRBV12-3/TRBV12-4,TRBJ2-2,CASSVQVLGELFF,TGTGCCAGCAGCGTACAGGTTCTCGGGGAGCTGTTTTTT
many,.,TRBV7-2,TRBJ2-7,CASSLTADPSYEQYF,TGTGCCAGCAGCTTAACGGCGGATCCCTCCTACGAGCAGTACTTC
.,.,TRBV4-2,TRBJ2-2,CARGPGPGGIGELFF,TGTGCCAGGGGCCCCGGGCCAGGGGGGATCGGGGAGCTGTTTTTT
.,.,TRBV5-6,TRBJ2-7,CASSGTGTPPYEQYF,TGTGCCAGCAGCGGCACCGGGACACCCCCCTACGAGCAGTACTTC
many,.,TRBV29-1,TRBJ2-7,CSALGRGRYEQYF,TGCAGCGCCTTGGGCCGAGGGAGATACGAGCAGTACTTC
few,.,TRBV20-1,TRBJ2-1,CRPDDEQFF,TGCAGACCAGACGATGAGCAGTTCTTC
many,TRBD2,TRBV2,TRBJ2-7,CASTGTSGAGYSYEQYF,TGTGCCAGCACGGGGACTAGCGGGGCCGGGTACTCCTACGAGCAGTACTTC
few,.,TRBV2,TRBJ2-2,CASKEDGHTGELFF,TGTGCCAGCAAGGAGGACGGACACACCGGGGAGCTGTTTTTT
few,.,TRBV7-9,TRBJ1-4,CASTGPRNEKLFF,TGTGCCAGCACGGGACCGAGAAATGAAAAACTGTTTTTT
many,TRBD1,TRBV6-4,TRBJ1-1,CASSPPRTGVIPLDRNTEAFF,TGTGCCAGCAGCCCCCCCCGGACAGGGGTGATTCCTTTAGATCGGAACACTGAAGCTTTCTTT
.,.,TRBV18,TRBJ1-2,CASSPPGYGYTF,TGTGCCAGCTCACCACCGGGCTATGGCTACACCTTC
.,.,TRBV7-2,TRBJ2-7,CASSLSGQRGTYEQYF,TGTGCCAGCAGCTTATCAGGACAGCGAGGTACCTACGAGCAGTACTTC
many,TRBD1,TRBV5-1,TRBJ2-3,CASTFGDRDTDTQYF,TGCGCCAGCACCTTTGGGGACAGAGACACAGATACGCAGTATTTT
many,.,TRBV10-3,TRBJ1-1,CAISEVRTEAFF,TGTGCCATCAGTGAAGTAAGGACTGAAGCTTTCTTT
.,TRBD2,TRBV7-3,TRBJ2-2,CASSSGGGTGELFF,TGTGCCAGCTCGAGCGGGGGAGGCACCGGGGAGCTGTTTTTT
many,TRBD1,TRBV7-2,TRBJ2-1,CASSWTGTPSNEQFF,TGTGCCAGCAGCTGGACAGGTACCCCTAGCAATGAGCAGTTCTTC
.,TRBD1,TRBV10-3,TRBJ2-7,CAINRDRGGHEQYF,TGTGCCATCAATAGGGACAGGGGAGGACACGAGCAGTACTTC
few,.,TRBV6-5,TRBJ2-3,CASSYSPGGRTDTQYF,TGTGCCAGCAGTTACTCCCCCGGAGGACGCACAGATACGCAGTATTTT
.,.,TRBV7-3,TRBJ1-1,CASSPGRGRGTEAFF,TGTGCCAGCAGTCCCGGCAGGGGCAGGGGCACTGAAGCTTTCTTT
few,TRBD1,TRBV25-1,TRBJ2-7,CASRGQGVYEQYF,TGTGCCAGCAGGGGACAGGGAGTCTACGAGCAGTACTTC
many,.,TRBV20-1,TRBJ2-7,CSARIADYEQYF,TGCAGTGCTAGAATAGCGGATTACGAGCAGTACTTC
.,.,TRBV5-5,TRBJ1-2,CASSPDGGYGYTF,TGTGCCAGCAGCCCCGACGGGGGATATGGCTACACCTTC
many,TRBD2,TRBV12-3/TRBV12-4,TRBJ2-1,CASSRTSGSNEQFF,TGTGCCAGCAGTCGGACTAGCGGGAGCAATGAGCAGTTCTTC
many,.,TRBV20-1,TRBJ1-1,CSARESVRGEAFF,TGCAGTGCTAGAGAGAGCGTACGGGGGGAAGCTTTCTTT
many,TRBD1,TRBV5-1,TRBJ1-4,CASSTTGGSEKLFF,TGCGCCAGCAGCACTACAGGGGGCAGTGAAAAACTGTTTTTT
many,TRBD2,TRBV20-1,TRBJ2-1,CSARPRTSGYNEQFF,TGCAGTGCTCGTCCTAGGACTAGCGGTTACAATGAGCAGTTCTTC